Following are 7 T cell receptor beta chains from one sample sequenced in a study of blood T cell repertoires in COVID-19. Clones were sequenced by immunoSEQ multiplex PCR, and TCRdb holds only the in-frame ones, with some missing. The data show 55,000 to 65,000 clones, 80% to 90% seen once. The specimen was peripheral blood. These receptor sequences come from a man between 60 and 75 years old with acute or convalescent COVID-19.

V and J are TRBV7-2 and TRBJ2-7, with D tentatively TRBD2 (5 bases). The CDR3 sequence is 13 residues long. The V and J ends lost 5 bases and 4 bases respectively, with 12 bases between them. Germline values: CDR1 SGHTA, CDR2 FQGNSA. CDR3 in DNA: TGTGCCAGCAGCCCTAGGAGGAAGTACGAGCAGTACTTC. The encoded protein is CASSPRRKYEQYF.

V usage is TRBV14 and J usage is TRBJ2-1; 8 bases match TRBD2. The CDR3 extends over 15 amino acids. Germline V CDR1 and CDR2: SGHDN, FVKESK. With 4 bases clipped from V and 8 bases from J, the junction kept 10 bases outside the gene matches. The CDR3 DNA sequence: TGTGCCAGCAGCCCCCCTTACGGGAGGGCTCATGAGCAGTTCTTC. Its protein product is CASSPPYGRAHEQFF. Looking up the rest from reference TRBV14 and TRBJ2-1 gives the full variable domain: EAGVTQFPSHSVIEKGQTVTLRCDPISGHDNLYWYRRVMGKEIKFLLHFVKESKQDESGMPNNRFLAERTGGTYSTLKVQPAELEDSGVYFCASSPPYGRAHEQFFGPGTRLTVL.

The V call is TRBV11-2, the J call TRBJ1-1; D remains ambiguous. The germline V gene has CDR1 SGHAT and CDR2 FQNNGV. CDR3 length: 13 amino acids. Deletions cut 5 bases from V and 7 bases from J, with 14 bases between. The CDR3 DNA reads TGTGCCAGCAGCCTGACGGAAGGGAGTGAAGCTTTCTTT. It is translated as CASSLTEGSEAFF.

The gene calls are TRBV30 and TRBJ2-2, with 12 nucleotides matching TRBD2. Germline CDR1 GTSNPN, CDR2 SVGIG (reference sequence). V lost 0 bases, J lost 5 bases, and 4 bases stayed unmatched. The length of the CDR3 is 16 residues. In DNA, the CDR3 is TGTGCCTGGAGTGTACTAGCGGGAGGTTCTACCGGGGAGCTGTTTTTT. Translating it yields CAWSVLAGGSTGELFF.

This clone was detected only once. The gene calls are TRBV7-3 and TRBJ2-1, with TRBD2 matching 7 bases. V lost 3 bases and J lost 6; bases outside the gene matches: 2. From germline, CDR1 is SGHTA and CDR2 FQGTGA. The CDR3 runs to 13 residues. This chain's CDR3 is CASSLGGTNEQFF. CDR3 bases: TGTGCCAGCAGCTTGGGGGGGACCAATGAGCAGTTCTTC.

V is TRBV3-1 (or the pseudogene TRBV3-2) and J is TRBJ2-2, with D possibly being TRBD1 (5 bases). V was clipped by 4 bases and J by 3 bases, with 9 bases between them. Germline lookup yields CDR1 LGHDT and CDR2 YNNKEL (reference sequence). The CDR3 covers 14 residues. The CDR3 region is CASSRKQDTGELFF. The CDR3 nucleotides are TGTGCCAGCAGCCGGAAACAGGACACCGGGGAGCTGTTTTTT.

The rearrangement uses TRBV5-5 and TRBJ2-3; D is uncertain. V lost 5 bases to trimming and J lost 2 bases, with 6 bases between them. Germline CDR1 SGHKS, CDR2 YYEKEE (reference sequence). The CDR3 is 12 amino acids. As DNA, the CDR3 is TGTGCCAGCAGTCCCAACACAGATACGCAGTATTTT. Its translation is CASSPNTDTQYF.